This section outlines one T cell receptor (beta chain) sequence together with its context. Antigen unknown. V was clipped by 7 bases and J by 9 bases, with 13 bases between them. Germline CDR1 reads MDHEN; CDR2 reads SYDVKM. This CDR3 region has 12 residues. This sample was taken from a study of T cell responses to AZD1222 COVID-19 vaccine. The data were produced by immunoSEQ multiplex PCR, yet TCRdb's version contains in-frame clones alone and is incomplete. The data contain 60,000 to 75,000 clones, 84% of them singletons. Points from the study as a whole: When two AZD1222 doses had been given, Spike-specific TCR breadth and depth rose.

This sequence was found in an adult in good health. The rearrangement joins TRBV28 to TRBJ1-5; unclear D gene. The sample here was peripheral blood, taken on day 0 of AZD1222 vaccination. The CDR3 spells CASMGNAGPQHF. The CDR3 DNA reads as TGTGCCAGCATGGGAAATGCGGGGCCCCAGCATTTT.